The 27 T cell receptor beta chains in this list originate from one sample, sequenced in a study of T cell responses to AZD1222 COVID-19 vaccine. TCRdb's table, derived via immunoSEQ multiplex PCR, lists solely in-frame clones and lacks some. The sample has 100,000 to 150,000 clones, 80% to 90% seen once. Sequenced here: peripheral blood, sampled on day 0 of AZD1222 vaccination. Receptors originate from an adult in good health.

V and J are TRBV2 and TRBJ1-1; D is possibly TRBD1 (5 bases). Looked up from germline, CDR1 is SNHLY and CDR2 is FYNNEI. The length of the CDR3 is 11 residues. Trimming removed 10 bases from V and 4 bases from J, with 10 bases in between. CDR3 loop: CATQGGTEAFF. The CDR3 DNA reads TGTGCCACCCAGGGTGGCACTGAAGCTTTCTTT.

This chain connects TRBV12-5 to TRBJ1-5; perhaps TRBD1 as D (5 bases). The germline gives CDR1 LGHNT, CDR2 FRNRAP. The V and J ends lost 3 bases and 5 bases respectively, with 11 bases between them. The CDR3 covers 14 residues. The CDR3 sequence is CASGFSGLDQPQHF. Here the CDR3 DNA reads TGTGCTAGTGGTTTCTCGGGGCTCGATCAGCCCCAGCATTTT.

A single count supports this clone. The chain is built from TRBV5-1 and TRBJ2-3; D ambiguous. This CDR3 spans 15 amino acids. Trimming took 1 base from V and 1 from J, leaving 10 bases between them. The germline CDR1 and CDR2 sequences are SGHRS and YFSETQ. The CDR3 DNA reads TGCGCCAGCAGCTTGAAGGGTACGGGCACAGATACGCAGTATTTT. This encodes CASSLKGTGTDTQYF.

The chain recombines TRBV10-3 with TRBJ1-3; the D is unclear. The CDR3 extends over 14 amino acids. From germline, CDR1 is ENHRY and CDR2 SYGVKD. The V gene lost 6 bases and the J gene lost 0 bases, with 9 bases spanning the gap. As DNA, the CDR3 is TGTGCCATCAGGTCGAGCGGCTCTGGAAACACCATATATTTT. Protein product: CAIRSSGSGNTIYF.

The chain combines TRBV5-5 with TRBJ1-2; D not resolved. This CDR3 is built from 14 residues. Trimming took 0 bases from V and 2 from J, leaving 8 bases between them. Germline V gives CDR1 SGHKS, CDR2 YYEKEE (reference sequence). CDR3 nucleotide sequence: TGTGCCAGCAGCTTGGCGTCAGTCAACTATGGCTACACCTTC. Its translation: CASSLASVNYGYTF.

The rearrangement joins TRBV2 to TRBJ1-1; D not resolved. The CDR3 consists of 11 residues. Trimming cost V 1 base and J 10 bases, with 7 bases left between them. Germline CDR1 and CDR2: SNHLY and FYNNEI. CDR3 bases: TGTGCCAGCAGTGAAGGAGGTGGAGCTTTCTTT. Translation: CASSEGGGAFF. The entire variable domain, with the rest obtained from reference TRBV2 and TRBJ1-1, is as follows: EPEVTQTPSHQVTQMGQEVILRCVPISNHLYFYWYRQILGQKVEFLVSFYNNEISEKSEIFDDQFSVERPDGSNFTLKIRSTKLEDSAMYFCASSEGGGAFFGQGTRLTVV.

This CDR3 reads CASSLDQETQYF. The CDR3 DNA reads TGTGCCAGCAGCCTAGACCAAGAGACCCAGTACTTC. The J gene is TRBJ2-5, the V gene TRBV5-4; unclear D gene. Germline lookup yields CDR1 SGHNT and CDR2 YYREEE (reference sequence). Trimming took off 4 bases at V and 0 bases at J, with 4 bases between the two ends. This CDR3 comprises 12 residues.

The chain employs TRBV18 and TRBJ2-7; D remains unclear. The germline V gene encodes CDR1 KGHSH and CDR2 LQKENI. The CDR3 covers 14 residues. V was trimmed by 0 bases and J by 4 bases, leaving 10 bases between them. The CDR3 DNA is TGTGCCAGCTCACCACCGATGACAACATACGAGCAGTACTTC. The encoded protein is CASSPPMTTYEQYF.

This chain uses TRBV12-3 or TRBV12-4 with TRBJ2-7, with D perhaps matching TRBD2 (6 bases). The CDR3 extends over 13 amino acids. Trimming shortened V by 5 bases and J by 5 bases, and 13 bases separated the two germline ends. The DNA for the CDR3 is TGTGCCAGCAGTCTAGGCCGGGAGAACGAGCAGTACTTC. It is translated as CASSLGRENEQYF.

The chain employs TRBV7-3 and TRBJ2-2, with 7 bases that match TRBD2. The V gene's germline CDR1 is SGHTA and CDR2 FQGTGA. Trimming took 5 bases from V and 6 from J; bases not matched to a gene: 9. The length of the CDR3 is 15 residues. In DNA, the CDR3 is TGTGCCAGCAGCCCCACCACTAGCGTCCCCGGGGAGCTGTTTTTT. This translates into CASSPTTSVPGELFF.

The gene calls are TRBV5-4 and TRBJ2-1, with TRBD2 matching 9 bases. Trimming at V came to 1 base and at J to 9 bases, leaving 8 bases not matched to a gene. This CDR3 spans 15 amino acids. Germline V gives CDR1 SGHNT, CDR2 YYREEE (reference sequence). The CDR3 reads CASSLKAGGRIEQFF. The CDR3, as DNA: TGTGCCAGCAGCTTGAAGGCGGGGGGGCGGATTGAGCAGTTCTTC. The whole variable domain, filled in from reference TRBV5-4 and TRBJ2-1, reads ETGVTQSPTHLIKTRGQQVTLRCSSQSGHNTVSWYQQALGQGPQFIFQYYREEENGRGNFPPRFSGLQFPNYSSELNVNALELDDSALYLCASSLKAGGRIEQFFGPGTRLTVL.

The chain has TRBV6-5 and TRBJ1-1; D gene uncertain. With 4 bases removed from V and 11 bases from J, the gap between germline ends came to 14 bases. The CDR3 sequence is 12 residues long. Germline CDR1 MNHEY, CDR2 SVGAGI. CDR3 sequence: CASSSPEGYAFF. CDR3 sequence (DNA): TGTGCCAGCAGTTCCCCTGAAGGGTACGCTTTCTTT.

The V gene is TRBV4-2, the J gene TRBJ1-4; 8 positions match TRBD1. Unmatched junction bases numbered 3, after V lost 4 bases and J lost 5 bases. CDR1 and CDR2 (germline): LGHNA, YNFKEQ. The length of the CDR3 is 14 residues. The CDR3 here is CASSLRDRNEKLFF. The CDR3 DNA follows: TGTGCCAGCAGCCTCCGGGACAGGAATGAAAAACTGTTTTTT.

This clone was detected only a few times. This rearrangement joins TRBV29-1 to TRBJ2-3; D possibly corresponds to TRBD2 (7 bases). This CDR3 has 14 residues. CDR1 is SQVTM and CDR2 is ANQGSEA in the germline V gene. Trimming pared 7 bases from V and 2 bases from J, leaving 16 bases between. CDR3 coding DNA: TGCAGCGGGGGGGGCAGGGGCCCCACAGATACGCAGTATTTT. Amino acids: CSGGGRGPTDTQYF.

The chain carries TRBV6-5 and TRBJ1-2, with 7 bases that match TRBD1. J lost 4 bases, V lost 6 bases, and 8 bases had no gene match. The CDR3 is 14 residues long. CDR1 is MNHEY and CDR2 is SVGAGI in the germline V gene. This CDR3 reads CASSFGQAFYGYTF. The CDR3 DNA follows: TGTGCCAGCAGCTTTGGACAGGCTTTCTATGGCTACACCTTC.

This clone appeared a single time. DNA of the CDR3: TGTGCCAGCGGGAGAGGGGATGGCTACACCTTC. Translated, it gives CASGRGDGYTF. The chain is built from TRBV2 and TRBJ1-2, with D possibly TRBD1 on 5 matching bases. Germline CDR1 reads SNHLY; CDR2 reads FYNNEI. This CDR3 spans 11 amino acids. V lost 8 bases and J 6 bases, leaving 10 bases between the germline ends.

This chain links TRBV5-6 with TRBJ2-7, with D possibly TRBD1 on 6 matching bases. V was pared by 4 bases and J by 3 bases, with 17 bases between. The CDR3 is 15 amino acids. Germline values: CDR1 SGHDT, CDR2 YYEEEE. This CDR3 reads CASSNTGPLHYEQYF. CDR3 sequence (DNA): TGTGCCAGCAGCAACACAGGGCCTCTACACTACGAGCAGTACTTC. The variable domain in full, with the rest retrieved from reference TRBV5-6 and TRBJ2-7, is DAGVTQSPTHLIKTRGQQVTLRCSPKSGHDTVSWYQQALGQGPQFIFQYYEEEERQRGNFPDRFSGHQFPNYSSELNVNALLLGDSALYLCASSNTGPLHYEQYFGPGTRLTVT.

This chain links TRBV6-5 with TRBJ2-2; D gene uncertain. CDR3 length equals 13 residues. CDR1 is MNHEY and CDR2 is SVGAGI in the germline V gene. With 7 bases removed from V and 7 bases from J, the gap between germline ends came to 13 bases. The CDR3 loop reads CASKARTGGELFF. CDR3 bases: TGTGCCAGCAAAGCAAGGACGGGCGGGGAGCTGTTTTTT.

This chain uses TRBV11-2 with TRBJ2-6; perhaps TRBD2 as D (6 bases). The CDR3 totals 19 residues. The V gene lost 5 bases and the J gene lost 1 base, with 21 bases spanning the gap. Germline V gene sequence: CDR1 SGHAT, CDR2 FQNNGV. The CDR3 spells CASSLGTGFGGSGANVLTF. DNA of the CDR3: TGTGCCAGCAGCCTGGGAACCGGGTTCGGAGGGTCTGGGGCCAACGTCCTGACTTTC.

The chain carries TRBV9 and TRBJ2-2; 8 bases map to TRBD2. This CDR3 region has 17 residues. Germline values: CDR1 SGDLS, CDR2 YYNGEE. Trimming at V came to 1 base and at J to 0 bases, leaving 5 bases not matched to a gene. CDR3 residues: CASSVPAGAPNTGELFF. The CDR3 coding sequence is TGTGCCAGCAGCGTACCAGCGGGGGCCCCGAACACCGGGGAGCTGTTTTTT.

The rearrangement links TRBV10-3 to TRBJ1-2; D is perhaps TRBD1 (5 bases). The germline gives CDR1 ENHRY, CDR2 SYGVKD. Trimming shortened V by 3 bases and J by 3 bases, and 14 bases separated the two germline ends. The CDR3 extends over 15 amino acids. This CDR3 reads CAISERTMRDYGYTF. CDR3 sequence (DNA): TGTGCCATCAGTGAAAGGACAATGCGGGACTATGGCTACACCTTC.

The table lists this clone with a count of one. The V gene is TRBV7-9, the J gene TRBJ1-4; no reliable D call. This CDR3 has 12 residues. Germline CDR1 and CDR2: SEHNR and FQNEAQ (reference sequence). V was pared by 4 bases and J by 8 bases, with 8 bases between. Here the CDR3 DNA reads TGTGCCAGCAGCTGGATAGAAGAAAAACTGTTTTTT. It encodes CASSWIEEKLFF. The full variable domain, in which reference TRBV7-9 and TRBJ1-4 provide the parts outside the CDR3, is DTGVSQNPRHKITKRGQNVTFRCDPISEHNRLYWYRQTLGQGPEFLTYFQNEAQLEKSRLLSDRFSAERPKGSFSTLEIQRTEQGDSAMYLCASSWIEEKLFFGSGTQLSVL.

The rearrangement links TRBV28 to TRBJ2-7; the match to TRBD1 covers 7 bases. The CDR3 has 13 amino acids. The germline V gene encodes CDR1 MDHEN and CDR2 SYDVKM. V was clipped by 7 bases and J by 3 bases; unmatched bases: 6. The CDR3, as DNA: TGTGCCAGCACCCGGGACAGCGTCTACGAGCAGTACTTC. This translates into CASTRDSVYEQYF.

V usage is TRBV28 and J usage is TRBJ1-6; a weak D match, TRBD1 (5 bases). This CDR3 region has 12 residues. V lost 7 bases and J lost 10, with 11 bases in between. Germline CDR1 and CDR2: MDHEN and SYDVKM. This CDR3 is CASTQGGSPLHF. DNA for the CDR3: TGTGCCAGCACTCAGGGCGGGTCACCCCTCCACTTT. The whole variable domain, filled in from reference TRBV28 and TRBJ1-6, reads DVKVTQSSRYLVKRTGEKVFLECVQDMDHENMFWYRQDPGLGLRLIYFSYDVKMKEKGDIPEGYSVSREKKERFSLILESASTNQTSMYLCASTQGGSPLHFGNGTRLTVT.

Written as DNA, the CDR3 is TGTGCCAGCAGTTACCCCGGACAGGGTAATGAAAAACTGTTTTTT. This sequence encodes CASSYPGQGNEKLFF. The chain joins TRBV6-6 to TRBJ1-4, with TRBD1 identical over 8 bases. V was pared by 2 bases and J by 4 bases, with 3 bases of the junction left unmatched. The CDR3 totals 15 residues. Per the germline V gene, CDR1 is MNHNY and CDR2 is SVGAGI (reference sequence).

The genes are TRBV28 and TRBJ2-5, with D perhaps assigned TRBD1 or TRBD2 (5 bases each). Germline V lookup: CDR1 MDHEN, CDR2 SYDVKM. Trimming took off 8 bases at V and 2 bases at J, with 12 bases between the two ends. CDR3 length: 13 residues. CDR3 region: CASEGSLQETQYF. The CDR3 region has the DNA TGTGCCAGCGAGGGGAGCCTGCAAGAGACCCAGTACTTC.

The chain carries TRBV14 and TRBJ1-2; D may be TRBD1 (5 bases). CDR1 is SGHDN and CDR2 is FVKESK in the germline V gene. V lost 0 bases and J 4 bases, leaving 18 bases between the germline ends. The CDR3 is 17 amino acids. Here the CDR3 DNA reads TGTGCCAGCAGCCAAGATCTCTCGGACACAGACCCCTATGGCTACACCTTC. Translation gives CASSQDLSDTDPYGYTF.